One and the same sample provided the 22 T cell receptor beta chains below, sequenced in a study of post-analysis software for immune sequencing data. Regarding the study as a whole: Patients had higher frequencies than controls of about five TRBV segments, including TRBV5-6, TRBV5-1 and TRBV20-1.

Which antigens these TCRs recognize remains unknown. Unique molecular identifiers were carried by the TCR beta cDNA libraries. TCRdb passed the PCR reads through MiXCR, listing each CDR3 protein once. This sample has under 650,000 distinct CDR3 sequences; 44% occur once, and the top ten carry under 2%. Sequencing was performed on blood. These receptor sequences come from a girl aged 10 to 17 with multiple sclerosis.

The table lists this clonotype with many counts. The chain recombines TRBV12-5 with TRBJ1-2; 8 bases are a match to TRBD1. The V segment lost 0 bases and the J segment 2 bases; nucleotides outside the gene matches: 8. Germline CDR1 and CDR2: LGHNT and FRNRAP. This CDR3 spans 17 amino acids. The CDR3 nucleotides read TGTGCTAGTGGTTTGGTACGAGGACAGGGATTAAACTATGGCTACACCTTC. It yields the protein CASGLVRGQGLNYGYTF.

This clonotype was observed once. V usage is TRBV24-1 and J usage is TRBJ1-5; TRBD1 is a possible D gene (6 bases). Germline CDR1 and CDR2: KGHDR and SFDVKD. V lost 4 bases to trimming and J lost 6 bases, with 12 bases between them. This CDR3 spans 14 amino acids. The CDR3 DNA follows: TGTGCCACCAGTGACACAGGGTGGGCTCAGCCCCAGCATTTT. Residues: CATSDTGWAQPQHF.

The chain recombines TRBV12-3 or TRBV12-4 with TRBJ2-1, with TRBD2 matching over 8 bases. The CDR3 has 16 amino acids. J lost 3 bases, V lost 5 bases, and 9 bases had no gene match. The CDR3: CASSPNSGANYNEQFF. CDR3 bases: TGTGCCAGCAGTCCAAATAGCGGGGCCAACTACAATGAGCAGTTCTTC.

This chain joins TRBV5-1 and TRBJ2-5; TRBD1 matches at 8 bases. TRBJ2-7 explains the end of the DNA better; the J call may be wrong. Germline V CDR1 and CDR2: SGHRS, YFSETQ. This CDR3 contains 12 residues. The CDR3 loop reads CASSKDRDEQYF. CDR3 nucleotides: TGCGCCAGCAGCAAGGACAGGGACGAGCAGTACTTC.

The rearrangement links TRBV5-1 to TRBJ2-1; TRBD2 aligns across 11 bases. The CDR3 is made up of 15 amino acids. Trimming at V came to 0 bases and at J to 10 bases, leaving 6 bases not matched to a gene. The germline gives CDR1 SGHRS, CDR2 YFSETQ. CDR3 sequence: CASSLVGTSGGEQFF. As DNA, the CDR3 is TGCGCCAGCAGCTTGGTTGGGACTAGCGGAGGCGAGCAGTTCTTC.

The gene calls are TRBV2 and TRBJ2-5; 8 bases align to TRBD2. Germline values: CDR1 SNHLY, CDR2 FYNNEI. J lost 3 bases, V lost 7 bases, and 13 bases had no gene match. The CDR3 is made up of 16 amino acids. CDR3 amino acids: CASTPRGSGAKETQYF. The CDR3 DNA is TGTGCCAGCACCCCGAGGGGTAGCGGGGCCAAAGAGACCCAGTACTTC.

The genes are TRBV6-5 and TRBJ1-5; possibly TRBD1 for D (6 bases). Germline loops: CDR1 MNHEY, CDR2 SVGAGI. This CDR3 has 13 residues. The V and J ends lost 4 bases and 5 bases respectively, with 9 bases between them. The CDR3 DNA follows: TGTGCCAGCAGTTTCGGGGGGCATCAGCCCCAGCATTTT. Translation: CASSFGGHQPQHF.

This clonotype was seen a handful of times. The chain joins TRBV12-3 or TRBV12-4 to TRBJ1-2; TRBD1 aligns across 7 bases. After removal of 6 bases from V and 5 bases from J, the junction contained 6 bases not matched to a gene. The CDR3 length is 13 residues. The CDR3: CASSVGQEYGYTF. Written as DNA, the CDR3 is TGTGCCAGCAGCGTTGGACAGGAGTATGGCTACACCTTC.

This chain links TRBV5-1 with TRBJ2-3; 7 nucleotides agree with TRBD2. The V gene's germline CDR1 is SGHRS and CDR2 YFSETQ. The CDR3 is made up of 18 amino acids. The J segment lost 7 bases and the V segment lost 3 bases, leaving 20 bases of the junction unmatched. The CDR3 nucleotides are TGCGCCAGCAGCTCTCCCACGCGTGGGACTACCCTTTCGAATACGCAGTATTTT. Protein: CASSSPTRGTTLSNTQYF. The full variable domain, in which reference TRBV5-1 and TRBJ2-3 provide the parts outside the CDR3, is KAGVTQTPRYLIKTRGQQVTLSCSPISGHRSVSWYQQTPGQGLQFLFEYFSETQRNKGNFPGRFSGRQFSNSRSEMNVSTLELGDSALYLCASSSPTRGTTLSNTQYFGPGTRLTVL.

The CDR3 sequence is CARANAGNYGYTF. The CDR3 DNA is TGTGCCAGGGCCAATGCGGGTAACTATGGCTACACCTTC. The V call is TRBV2, the J call TRBJ1-2, with D unclear. CDR1 and CDR2 (germline): SNHLY, FYNNEI. The CDR3 spans 13 residues. The ends were cut back, 9 bases at V and 1 base at J, with 12 bases in the middle.

The V and J genes are TRBV12-3 or TRBV12-4 and TRBJ2-6; TRBD1 is a possible D gene (5 bases). With 4 bases removed from V and 6 bases from J, the gap between germline ends came to 10 bases. This CDR3 has 14 amino acids. The CDR3 DNA reads as TGTGCCAGCAGTTCGACAGCGTTGGCCAACGTCCTGACTTTC. It encodes CASSSTALANVLTF.

This clonotype has a handful of counts. The chain recombines TRBV4-1 with TRBJ2-4; the match to TRBD1 covers 10 bases. V shed 4 bases and J 1 base; nucleotides not matched to a gene: 10. The CDR3 length is 18 residues. Germline assignment: CDR1 MGHRA and CDR2 YSYEKL. The CDR3 DNA reads as TGCGCCAGCAGCCCGGGACAGGGGAGAGTGAAGGCCAAAAACATTCAGTACTTC. Its protein is CASSPGQGRVKAKNIQYF.

This sequence joins TRBV2 and TRBJ2-3; D gene ambiguous. From germline, CDR1 is SNHLY and CDR2 FYNNEI. The CDR3 runs 13 residues. V was shortened by 2 bases and J by 9 bases, with 12 bases between the two germline ends. CDR3 loop: CASSESPFGTQYF. The CDR3 coding sequence is TGTGCCAGCAGTGAATCTCCGTTCGGGACGCAGTATTTT.

This chain links TRBV10-3 with TRBJ2-1; 9 positions agree with TRBD2. The V gene's germline CDR1 is ENHRY and CDR2 SYGVKD. The CDR3 loop spans 15 amino acids. J was trimmed by 8 bases and V by 2 bases; bases with no gene match: 7. CDR3: CAISETSGQYDEQFF. In DNA form, the CDR3 reads TGTGCCATCAGTGAGACTAGCGGGCAGTACGATGAGCAGTTCTTC.

A single count supports this clonotype. The chain is built from TRBV2 and TRBJ1-2; D may be TRBD1 (6 bases). V was clipped by 2 bases and J by 4 bases, with 8 bases between them. Germline V lookup: CDR1 SNHLY, CDR2 FYNNEI. The CDR3 covers 13 residues. The CDR3 DNA sequence: TGTGCCAGCAGTGAACCCAGGGGCTATGGCTACACCTTC. Translating it yields CASSEPRGYGYTF.

This sequence joins TRBV18 and TRBJ2-1; the match to TRBD1 covers 7 bases. The V gene end was trimmed by 5 bases and the J gene end by 6 bases; junction bases not matched to a gene: 10. Germline lookup yields CDR1 KGHSH and CDR2 LQKENI. The CDR3 contains 15 residues. CDR3 sequence reads: CASSFRQGESNEQFF. The CDR3 region has the DNA TGTGCCAGCTCATTTAGACAGGGCGAAAGCAATGAGCAGTTCTTC. Supplemented by reference TRBV18 and TRBJ2-1, the full variable domain reads NAGVMQNPRHLVRRRGQEARLRCSPMKGHSHVYWYRQLPEEGLKFMVYLQKENIIDESGMPKERFSAEFPKEGPSILRIQQVVRGDSAAYFCASSFRQGESNEQFFGPGTRLTVL.

This chain joins TRBV5-1 and TRBJ2-3; D may match TRBD1 or TRBD2 (5 bases each). Trimming left V 4 bases short and J 2 bases short, with 17 bases between. The CDR3 length is 16 residues. The germline CDR1 and CDR2 sequences are SGHRS and YFSETQ. The CDR3, as DNA: TGCGCCAGCAGCCCGAGAGGGGCAGAGATCACAGATACGCAGTATTTT. As protein: CASSPRGAEITDTQYF.

Only a few counts were recorded for this clonotype. Here the CDR3 reads CASSLGTEPSGGSTDTQYF. CDR3 bases: TGTGCCAGCAGTTTGGGGACAGAGCCGTCAGGCGGGTCCACAGATACGCAGTATTTT. This sequence joins TRBV12-3 or TRBV12-4 and TRBJ2-3, with 7 bases lining up with TRBD1. Germline trimming cut 3 bases from V and 2 bases from J; bases unmatched to any gene: 17. The CDR3 length is 19 residues.

This clonotype was detected only a few times. This rearrangement joins TRBV9 to TRBJ2-5, with 9 positions matching TRBD2. Germline lookup yields CDR1 SGDLS and CDR2 YYNGEE. The CDR3 contains 14 residues. V dropped 3 bases and J dropped 5; count of bases not matched to a gene: 5. The CDR3 is CASSAGLAGETQYF. Written as DNA, the CDR3 is TGTGCCAGCAGCGCGGGACTAGCAGGCGAGACCCAGTACTTC. The full variable domain, its missing parts supplied by reference TRBV9 and TRBJ2-5, is DSGVTQTPKHLITATGQRVTLRCSPRSGDLSVYWYQQSLDQGLQFLIQYYNGEERAKGNILERFSAQQFPDLHSELNLSSLELGDSALYFCASSAGLAGETQYFGPGTRLLVL.

The V call is TRBV5-1, the J call TRBJ1-1; 7 nucleotides match TRBD1. The CDR3 contains 18 residues. In germline, CDR1 is SGHRS, CDR2 YFSETQ. V was pared by 5 bases and J by 0 bases, with 16 bases of the junction left unmatched. CDR3 residues: CASRFWGRGKVMNTEAFF. The CDR3, as DNA: TGCGCCAGCAGGTTTTGGGGCAGGGGGAAAGTTATGAACACTGAAGCTTTCTTT.

The chain uses TRBV20-1 and TRBJ2-1, with 8 bases fitting TRBD2. The CDR3 spans 14 residues. The V and J ends lost 5 bases and 5 bases, in that order; junction bases with no gene match: 8. CDR1 DFQATT and CDR2 SNEGSKA come from the germline V gene (reference sequence). CDR3 in amino acids: CSAARGGINNEQFF. The CDR3 DNA reads TGCAGTGCTGCCCGGGGGGGTATTAACAATGAGCAGTTCTTC.

This clonotype was recorded only once. This could be a read error, since a much larger clone is one nucleotide away. V and J are TRBV5-1 and TRBJ2-7, with D possibly matching TRBD2 (6 bases). CDR1 is SGHRS and CDR2 is YFSETQ in the germline V gene. This CDR3 is 15 amino acids long. Trimming shortened V by 3 bases and J by 1 base, and 14 bases separated the two germline ends. CDR3 loop: CASSYGAGPSYEQYF. In nucleotides, the CDR3 is TGCGCCAGCAGCTACGGGGCGGGACCTTCCTACGAGCAGTACTTC.